Listed below are T cell receptor beta chains from one sample, sequenced in a study of blood T cell repertoires in COVID-19. Measured with immunoSEQ multiplex PCR; TCRdb has only the in-frame clones, and not every one. The data contain around 65,000 clones, 81% of them seen just once; the ten biggest clones take up roughly 9.2%. Specimen: peripheral blood. The receptors were gathered from a human donor in a cohort sampled during active COVID-19. CDR3s include the opening cysteine and the closing phenylalanine or tryptophan. The D gene is left open where the match is weak. Clone size, where shown, is once, few, many, or a class for clones that have expanded.

>TRBJ2-3|-|TRBV3-1/TRBV3-2|TRBD1
CASSLLAGRGTDTQYF
TGTGCCAGCAGCCTCCTAGCAGGCAGGGGGACAGATACGCAGTATTTT
>TRBJ2-7|-|TRBV6-1|-
CASSEYVAAFYEQYF
TGTGCCAGCAGTGAATATGTAGCGGCCTTTTACGAGCAGTACTTC
>TRBJ2-7|-|TRBV9|-
CASSVEDSDYEQYF
TGTGCCAGCAGCGTAGAGGATAGCGACTACGAGCAGTACTTC
>TRBJ2-5|-|TRBV15|-
CATSRDPGAWGETQYF
TGTGCCACCAGCAGAGATCCAGGGGCGTGGGGAGAGACCCAGTACTTC
>TRBJ2-3|-|TRBV9|TRBD2
CASSPSAGGTDTQYF
TGTGCCAGCAGCCCATCAGCGGGAGGCACAGATACGCAGTATTTT
>TRBJ2-7|-|TRBV6-5|TRBD2
CASSPGLAELYEQYF
TGTGCCAGCAGTCCTGGACTAGCGGAGTTATACGAGCAGTACTTC
>TRBJ2-7|-|TRBV19|-
CASSLGLEGLQSYEQYF
TGTGCCAGTAGTTTAGGGCTGGAGGGACTTCAGTCCTACGAGCAGTACTTC
>TRBJ1-1|-|TRBV7-9|TRBD1
CASSLDEGAITEAFF
TGTGCCAGCAGCTTAGATGAGGGGGCGATCACTGAAGCTTTCTTT
>TRBJ2-1|-|TRBV30|-
CAYSSYNEQFF
TGTGCCTATAGCTCCTACAATGAGCAGTTCTTC
>TRBJ2-1|many|TRBV7-8|-
CASSLRGNEQFF
TGTGCCAGCAGCCTGCGCGGGAATGAGCAGTTCTTC
>TRBJ1-6|-|TRBV6-1|TRBD1
CASSESTGVNSPLHF
TGTGCCAGCAGTGAGTCGACAGGGGTTAATTCACCCCTCCACTTT
>TRBJ2-7|-|TRBV2|TRBD1
CASSEGTGGLKQYF
TGTGCCAGCAGTGAAGGGACAGGGGGATTAAAGCAGTACTTC
>TRBJ2-1|-|TRBV4-3|-
CASSQGGLGVYEQFF
TGCGCCAGCAGCCAAGGAGGCCTCGGGGTATATGAGCAGTTCTTC
>TRBJ1-2|-|TRBV10-3|TRBD1
CAISFQGGGYTF
TGTGCCATCAGTTTCCAGGGGGGAGGCTACACCTTC
>TRBJ2-7|few|TRBV27|TRBD2
CASSPGLSSYEQYF
TGTGCCAGCAGTCCGGGACTATCCTCCTACGAGCAGTACTTC
>TRBJ2-3|-|TRBV7-6|-
CASSAAGLGTDTQYF
TGTGCCAGCAGCGCGGCGGGCCTGGGGACAGATACGCAGTATTTT
>TRBJ2-7|-|TRBV3-1/TRBV3-2|TRBD1
CASRPTGEGYEQYF
TGTGCCAGCAGGCCGACAGGGGAAGGCTACGAGCAGTACTTC
>TRBJ2-3|-|TRBV18|-
CASSPSPGREDTQYF
TGTGCCAGCTCACCATCTCCGGGGCGGGAAGATACGCAGTATTTT
>TRBJ1-1|few|TRBV30|-
CAQGGMNTEAFF
TGTGCACAAGGAGGCATGAACACTGAAGCTTTCTTT